This T cell receptor beta chain was found in a study of cytomegalovirus exposure and HLA in healthy donors. Germline V gene lookup returns CDR1 WNHNN and CDR2 SYGVQD (reference sequence). V gave up 2 bases and J gave up 6 bases, with 7 bases separating them. The CDR3 sequence is 12 residues long. Findings and limits, study-wide: A later analysis revealed that TCR association rates differed between HLA loci, peaking at DRB1 and bottoming out at HLA-C.

On this clone: Its antigen is not identified.

The PCR used 60 Vbeta and 13 Jbeta primers. Produced via immunoSEQ multiplex PCR; TCRdb's table is partial and in-frame only. The sample has over 85,000 clones, roughly 80% seen once; the top ten hold less than 7.5%. The receptor was derived from a man aged 25 to 45 in good health and CMV-seropositive. The sample taken for sequencing was PBMCs. The rearrangement links TRBV10-1 to TRBJ1-1; D call uncertain. The CDR3 spells CASSEGEAEAFF. CDR3 in DNA: TGCGCCAGCAGTGAGGGAGAGGCTGAAGCTTTCTTT.